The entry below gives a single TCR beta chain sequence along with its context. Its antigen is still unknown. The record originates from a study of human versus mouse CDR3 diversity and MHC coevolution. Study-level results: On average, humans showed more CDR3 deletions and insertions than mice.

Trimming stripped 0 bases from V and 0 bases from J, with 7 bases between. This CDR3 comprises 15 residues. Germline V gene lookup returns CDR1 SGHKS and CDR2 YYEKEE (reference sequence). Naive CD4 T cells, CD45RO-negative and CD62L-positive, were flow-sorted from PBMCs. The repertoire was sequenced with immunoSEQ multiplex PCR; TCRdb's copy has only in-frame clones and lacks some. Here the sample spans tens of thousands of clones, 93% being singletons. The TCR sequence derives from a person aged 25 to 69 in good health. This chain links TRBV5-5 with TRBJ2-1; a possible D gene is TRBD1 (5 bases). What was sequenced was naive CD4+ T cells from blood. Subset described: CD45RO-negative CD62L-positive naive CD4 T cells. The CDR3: CASSLEGISYNEQFF. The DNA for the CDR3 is TGTGCCAGCAGCTTGGAGGGGATCTCCTACAATGAGCAGTTCTTC.